These 27 T cell receptor beta chains share one sample of origin, sequenced in a study of blood T cell repertoires in COVID-19. Only in-frame clones appear in the TCRdb table, and some are missing; sequencing was by immunoSEQ multiplex PCR. This table has tens of thousands of clones, about 88% appearing once. Sequencing was done on a sample of peripheral blood. These TCRs come from a man aged 65-85 years with acute or convalescent COVID-19.

The chain carries TRBV5-1 and TRBJ2-2, with 7 bases matching TRBD1. Germline trimming cut 0 bases from V and 4 bases from J; bases unmatched to any gene: 3. The CDR3 has 15 amino acids. The germline V gene encodes CDR1 SGHRS and CDR2 YFSETQ. This CDR3 is CASSLDRGSTGELFF. In DNA, the CDR3 is TGCGCCAGCAGCTTGGACAGGGGTAGCACCGGGGAGCTGTTTTTT.

The J gene is TRBJ2-3, the V gene TRBV6-5; 8 bases map to TRBD1. The CDR3 length is 14 residues. With V trimmed by 7 bases and J by 6 bases, 9 bases remained unmatched. Germline CDR1 MNHEY, CDR2 SVGAGI. Here the CDR3 DNA reads TGTGCCAGCACCCTTGACAGGGGATGGGATACGCAGTATTTT. This translates into CASTLDRGWDTQYF.

J is TRBJ1-2 and V is TRBV7-9, with 12 bases fitting TRBD1. The V segment lost 1 base and the J segment 6 bases; nucleotides outside the gene matches: 6. Germline CDR1 SEHNR, CDR2 FQNEAQ (reference sequence). The CDR3 totals 16 residues. The CDR3 DNA follows: TGTGCCAGCAGCTTAGAGACCGGGACAGGGGGCGATGGCTACACCTTC. The encoded protein is CASSLETGTGGDGYTF.

This clone has just one count. The rearrangement links TRBV5-4 to TRBJ1-1; possible D gene TRBD1, 5 bases. From germline, CDR1 is SGHNT and CDR2 YYREEE (reference sequence). Between the trimmed V and J ends, which lost 1 base and 6 bases, there was a span of 25 bases. CDR3 size: 18 residues. The chain's CDR3 is CASSLPWAGSAPRAEAFF. As DNA, the CDR3 is TGTGCCAGCAGCTTGCCATGGGCAGGGTCAGCCCCTAGGGCTGAAGCTTTCTTT.

The chain recombines TRBV4-2 with TRBJ1-5; D unresolved. V was cut by 1 base and J by 1 base, with 11 bases left in between. The CDR3 contains 16 residues. Looked up from germline, CDR1 is LGHNA and CDR2 is YNFKEQ. DNA for the CDR3: TGTGCCAGCAGCCAAGCCGCGGGTCTCAGCAATCAGCCCCAGCATTTT. Protein product: CASSQAAGLSNQPQHF.

This clone was detected many times. The chain links TRBV19 to TRBJ1-6; TRBD1 is a possible D gene (5 bases). The CDR3 is made up of 16 amino acids. Trimming took 5 bases from V and 11 from J, leaving 22 bases between them. Germline values: CDR1 LNHDA, CDR2 SQIVND (reference sequence). This CDR3 reads CASSSQGGLSTAPLHF. In DNA form, the CDR3 reads TGTGCCAGTAGTTCCCAGGGAGGGCTATCAACCGCACCCCTCCACTTT.

The chain uses TRBV7-9 and TRBJ2-1, with a possible D match to TRBD1 (5 bases). CDR3 length: 13 amino acids. Between the trimmed V and J ends, which lost 3 bases and 10 bases, there was a span of 13 bases. CDR1 is SEHNR, CDR2 FQNEAQ, per germline (reference sequence). The CDR3 loop reads CASSFSREWEQFF. CDR3 bases: TGTGCCAGCAGCTTTTCCAGGGAATGGGAGCAGTTCTTC.

V gene TRBV18 combines with J gene TRBJ1-1; a weak D match, TRBD1 (6 bases). The V end lost 6 bases, the J end lost 4 bases, and 24 bases lay between the germline ends. This CDR3 has 17 residues. CDR1 and CDR2 from the germline V gene are KGHSH and LQKENI. The CDR3 is CASSDVIWGQGGTEAFF. The CDR3 nucleotides read TGTGCCAGCTCTGACGTGATCTGGGGACAAGGTGGCACTGAAGCTTTCTTT.

V and J are TRBV10-3 and TRBJ2-7; 7 bases fit TRBD1. Germline CDR1 ENHRY, CDR2 SYGVKD. There are 12 residues in the CDR3. J lost 7 bases, V lost 7 bases, and 7 bases had no gene match. The CDR3 DNA reads as TGTGCCATCATGGGACAGACGGGTGAGCAGTACTTC. Residues: CAIMGQTGEQYF.

This clone was recorded a few times. The chain recombines TRBV11-2 with TRBJ2-7; weak D call: TRBD2 (6 bases). The CDR3 is made up of 16 amino acids. Trimming removed 5 bases from V and 3 bases from J, with 20 bases in between. Germline V lookup: CDR1 SGHAT, CDR2 FQNNGV. DNA of the CDR3: TGTGCCAGCAGCCCCGTTCCCGGGGGACCGCTCTACGAGCAGTACTTC. This translates into CASSPVPGGPLYEQYF.

The gene calls are TRBV19 and TRBJ2-5, with 10 bases aligning to TRBD1. V dropped 4 bases and J dropped 2; count of bases not matched to a gene: 7. CDR3 length: 16 amino acids. The germline gives CDR1 LNHDA, CDR2 SQIVND (reference sequence). CDR3 bases: TGTGCCAGTAGTACCGGGACAGGGGTACGGCAAGAGACCCAGTACTTC. It specifies CASSTGTGVRQETQYF.

This CDR3 reads CASSFTGANVLTF. CDR3 coding DNA: TGTGCCAGCAGCTTTACTGGGGCCAACGTCCTGACTTTC. The V call is TRBV7-2, the J call TRBJ2-6, with unresolved D. Germline V lookup: CDR1 SGHTA, CDR2 FQGNSA. V lost 3 bases, J lost 2 bases, and 2 bases lay in between. The CDR3 is 13 amino acids.

This rearrangement joins TRBV2 to TRBJ1-5; TRBD1 matches at 8 bases. The CDR3 has 15 amino acids. Germline-derived CDR1 and CDR2 are SNHLY and FYNNEI. V was clipped by 10 bases and J by 2 bases; unmatched bases: 10. In nucleotides, the CDR3 is TGTGCCACGACCCACCCGGGACAGGGCAATCAGCCCCAGCATTTT. The encoded protein is CATTHPGQGNQPQHF.

This clone was counted a single time. CDR3 sequence (DNA): TGTGCCAGCAGTGTCCAGGATGCTAACTATGGCTACACCTTC. Translating gives CASSVQDANYGYTF. This chain connects TRBV2 to TRBJ1-2, with D unresolved. Per the germline V gene, CDR1 is SNHLY and CDR2 is FYNNEI. Trimming left V 4 bases short and J 0 bases short, with 9 bases between. The CDR3 is made up of 14 amino acids.

This chain links TRBV21-1 with TRBJ2-1; no DNA check was done on the table's D call, TRBD1. TRBV21-1 is a recognized pseudogene. The CDR3 consists of 16 residues. The CDR3 spells CASSKARDRGPHEQFF. The DNA for the CDR3 is TGTGCCAGCAGCAAAGCCAGGGACAGGGGTCCCCATGAGCAGTTCTTC.

The chain joins TRBV4-1 to TRBJ1-3; D perhaps matches TRBD1 (6 bases). The germline V gene encodes CDR1 MGHRA and CDR2 YSYEKL. Trimming took 8 bases from V and 0 from J, leaving 20 bases between them. CDR3 size: 17 residues. CDR3 loop: CASSRGGLVSSGNTIYF. CDR3 DNA: TGCGCCAGCTCCCGGGGGGGGCTCGTAAGCTCTGGAAACACCATATATTTT.

J is TRBJ1-2 and V is TRBV30; TRBD1 agrees at 8 bases. The germline V gene encodes CDR1 GTSNPN and CDR2 SVGIG (reference sequence). This CDR3 has 14 amino acids. The junction had 9 bases not matched to a gene; V was cut back by 2 bases and J by 7 bases. CDR3 bases: TGTGCCTGGAGTCCGAACAGGGGGTTGAGTGGCTACACCTTC. This codes for CAWSPNRGLSGYTF.

This chain uses TRBV3-1 (or the pseudogene TRBV3-2) with TRBJ2-7; TRBD1 aligns across 8 bases. This CDR3 is built from 17 residues. V shed 4 bases, J shed 2 bases, and the junction held 13 bases outside the gene matches. Germline V gives CDR1 LGHDT, CDR2 YNNKEL (reference sequence). The CDR3 sequence: CASSPTPSGTGAYEQYF. The CDR3 DNA reads as TGTGCCAGCAGCCCGACCCCTTCCGGGACAGGAGCCTACGAGCAGTACTTC.

J is TRBJ1-5 and V is TRBV28; the D gene is possibly TRBD1 (5 bases). The CDR3 is 16 amino acids. Germline CDR1 and CDR2: MDHEN and SYDVKM. Trimming removed 2 bases from V and 4 bases from J, with 15 bases in between. In DNA, the CDR3 is TGTGCCAGCAGTTTAGGGGCCAGGGTGGGTAATCAGCCCCAGCATTTT. Translating it yields CASSLGARVGNQPQHF.

The chain recombines TRBV7-2 with TRBJ1-5, with 7 bases identical to TRBD1. The CDR3 length is 15 residues. CDR1 and CDR2 (germline): SGHTA, FQGNSA. V shed 5 bases, J shed 3 bases, and the junction held 7 bases outside the gene matches. CDR3 in DNA: TGTGCCAGCAGCATATCGACAGGGTACAATCAGCCCCAGCATTTT. Its protein is CASSISTGYNQPQHF.

The CDR3 sequence: CASSLQGSSYNSPLHF. In DNA, the CDR3 is TGTGCCAGCAGCTTACAGGGGAGCTCCTATAATTCACCCCTCCACTTT. V and J are TRBV7-2 and TRBJ1-6; D is perhaps TRBD1 (6 bases). The germline CDR1 and CDR2 sequences are SGHTA and FQGNSA. The CDR3 is made up of 16 amino acids. V was pared by 2 bases and J by 0 bases, with 8 bases between.

There are a few counts of this clone. This sequence joins TRBV5-4 and TRBJ1-2; 7 bases are shared with TRBD1. CDR3 length equals 13 residues. From germline, CDR1 is SGHNT and CDR2 YYREEE (reference sequence). V lost 2 bases, J lost 4 bases, and 2 bases stayed unmatched. CDR3 in DNA: TGTGCCAGCAGCTTTACAGGGGCCTATGGCTACACCTTC. Its protein is CASSFTGAYGYTF.

The gene calls are TRBV28 and TRBJ1-5, with D possibly being TRBD1 (5 bases). Trimming took 5 bases from V and 0 from J, leaving 11 bases between them. Germline assignment: CDR1 MDHEN and CDR2 SYDVKM. The CDR3 spans 15 residues. In DNA form, the CDR3 reads TGTGCCAGCAGTCTCAAGGGGTATAGCAATCAGCCCCAGCATTTT. As protein: CASSLKGYSNQPQHF.

This chain joins TRBV7-2 and TRBJ1-3; D is uncertain. This CDR3 comprises 13 residues. Trimming cost V 6 bases and J 0 bases, with 6 bases left between them. Germline V gene lookup returns CDR1 SGHTA and CDR2 FQGNSA. In nucleotides, the CDR3 is TGTGCCAGCAGACTCTCCTCTGGAAACACCATATATTTT. Amino acid sequence: CASRLSSGNTIYF.

V usage is TRBV6-5 and J usage is TRBJ2-3, with a possible D match to TRBD2 (6 bases). The germline V and J ends were trimmed by 5 bases and 6 bases, with 15 bases remaining between them. The CDR3 runs 14 residues. Looked up from germline, CDR1 is MNHEY and CDR2 is SVGAGI. The CDR3 is CASSLRLGMDTQYF. CDR3 sequence (DNA): TGTGCCAGCAGTCTTCGACTAGGGATGGATACGCAGTATTTT.

J is TRBJ2-3 and V is TRBV29-1; 9 positions match TRBD1. CDR1 is SQVTM and CDR2 is ANQGSEA in the germline V gene. The J segment lost 0 bases and the V segment lost 6 bases, leaving 7 bases of the junction unmatched. The CDR3 sequence is 15 residues long. CDR3 nucleotides: TGCAGCGTGGGGGGACAGGGATCTAGCACAGATACGCAGTATTTT. Translating it yields CSVGGQGSSTDTQYF.

The chain links TRBV10-3 to TRBJ1-1; 8 positions agree with TRBD1. CDR1 and CDR2 (germline): ENHRY, SYGVKD. V trimming: 2 bases; J trimming: 4 bases; junction bases outside the gene matches: 9. This CDR3 contains 16 residues. The CDR3 protein is CAISEAGRGRVTEAFF. The CDR3 DNA follows: TGTGCCATCAGTGAGGCGGGCAGGGGGCGCGTCACTGAAGCTTTCTTT.